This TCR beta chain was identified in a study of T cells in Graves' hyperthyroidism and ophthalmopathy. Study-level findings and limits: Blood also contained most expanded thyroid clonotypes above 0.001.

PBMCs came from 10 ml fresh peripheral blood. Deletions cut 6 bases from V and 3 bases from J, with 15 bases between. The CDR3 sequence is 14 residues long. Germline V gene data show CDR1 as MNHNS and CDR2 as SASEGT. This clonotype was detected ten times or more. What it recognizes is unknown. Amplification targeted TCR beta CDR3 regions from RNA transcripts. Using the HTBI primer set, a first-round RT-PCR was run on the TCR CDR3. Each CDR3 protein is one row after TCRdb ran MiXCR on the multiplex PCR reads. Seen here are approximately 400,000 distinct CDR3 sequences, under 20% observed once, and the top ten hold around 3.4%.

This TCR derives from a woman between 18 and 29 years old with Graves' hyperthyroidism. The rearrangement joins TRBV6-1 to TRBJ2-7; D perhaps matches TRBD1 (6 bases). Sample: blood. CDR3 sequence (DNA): TGTGCCAGCAGAGCCCTCAAACAGGGCTACGAGCAGTACTTC. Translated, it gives CASRALKQGYEQYF.